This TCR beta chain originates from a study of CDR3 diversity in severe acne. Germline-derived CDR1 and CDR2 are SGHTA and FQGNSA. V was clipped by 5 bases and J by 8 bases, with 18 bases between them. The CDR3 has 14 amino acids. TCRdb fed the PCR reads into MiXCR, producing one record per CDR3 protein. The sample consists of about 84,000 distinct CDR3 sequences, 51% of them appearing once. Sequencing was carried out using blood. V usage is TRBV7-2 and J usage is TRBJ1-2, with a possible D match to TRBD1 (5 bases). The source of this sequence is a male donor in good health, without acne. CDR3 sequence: CASSPQYGGNGYTF. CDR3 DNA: TGTGCCAGCAGCCCACAATACGGGGGGAACGGCTACACCTTC.